Below are 10 T cell receptor beta chains sequenced from a single sample in a study of beta chain features in type 1 diabetes. Since all of the isolated RNA was reverse transcribed, expressed TCRB transcripts were what got sequenced. This table comes from immunoSEQ multiplex PCR, and its TCRdb copy is limited to in-frame clones, with some not included. This sample yields roughly 290,000 clones, of which 8% are seen a single time; 0.9% to 1.2% belongs to the top ten. Sequencing was performed on central memory CD4+ T cells from blood. These receptors were taken from a woman in her late teens or twenties in good health.

The chain links TRBV4-2 to TRBJ1-1; TRBD1 matches at 7 bases. V shed 1 base, J shed 4 bases, and the junction held 6 bases outside the gene matches. The CDR3 has 15 amino acids. Germline V gene sequence: CDR1 LGHNA, CDR2 YNFKEQ. CDR3 bases: TGTGCCAGCAGCCAAGGACAGGGAGGAGGCACTGAAGCTTTCTTT. Translated: CASSQGQGGGTEAFF.

V is TRBV19 and J is TRBJ2-3, with TRBD2 matching 11 bases. The trim removed 4 bases at V and 8 bases at J, leaving 5 bases unmatched. The CDR3 sequence is 14 residues long. The V gene's germline CDR1 is LNHDA and CDR2 SQIVND (reference sequence). CDR3 DNA sequence: TGTGCCAGTAGTACCGGGACTAGCGGAGGTACGCAGTATTTT. This encodes CASSTGTSGGTQYF. Looking up the rest from reference TRBV19 and TRBJ2-3 gives the full variable domain: DGGITQSPKYLFRKEGQNVTLSCEQNLNHDAMYWYRQDPGQGLRLIYYSQIVNDFQKGDIAEGYSVSREKKESFPLTVTSAQKNPTAFYLCASSTGTSGGTQYFGPGTRLTVL.

The rearrangement uses TRBV7-2 and TRBJ2-7; TRBD2 matches at 9 bases. Germline loops: CDR1 SGHTA, CDR2 FQGNSA. The CDR3 spans 15 residues. Unmatched junction bases numbered 4, after V lost 0 bases and J lost 4 bases. In DNA, the CDR3 is TGTGCCAGCAGCTTAGCTAGCGGGAGTAGTTACGAGCAGTACTTC. This translates into CASSLASGSSYEQYF.

The V and J genes are TRBV5-1 and TRBJ2-2, with TRBD2 identical over 8 bases. With V trimmed by 6 bases and J by 2 bases, 9 bases remained unmatched. This CDR3 contains 16 residues. The germline V gene encodes CDR1 SGHRS and CDR2 YFSETQ. In DNA, the CDR3 is TGCGCCAGCACAACCCACAGCGGGGGCAACACCGGGGAGCTGTTTTTT. It encodes CASTTHSGGNTGELFF.

V gene TRBV11-3 combines with J gene TRBJ1-1, with D tentatively TRBD1 (5 bases). This CDR3 comprises 13 residues. Germline V gives CDR1 SGHNT, CDR2 YENEEA. Trimming took 5 bases from V and 8 from J, leaving 15 bases between them. This CDR3 reads CASSAGTFGEAFF. The DNA for the CDR3 is TGTGCCAGCAGCGCTGGGACTTTCGGGGAAGCTTTCTTT.

This clone was seen more than once but under ten times. This chain links TRBV10-3 with TRBJ2-5; 8 positions agree with TRBD1. With V trimmed by 11 bases and J by 4 bases, 15 bases remained unmatched. The CDR3 runs to 15 residues. Germline loops: CDR1 ENHRY, CDR2 SYGVKD. The CDR3 DNA sequence: TGTGCCCCACTCCAGGGGGCGCAGGGGGGAGAGACCCAGTACTTC. Translating it yields CAPLQGAQGGETQYF.

The chain joins TRBV14 to TRBJ2-7; 8 bases align to TRBD2. This CDR3 spans 15 amino acids. Looked up from germline, CDR1 is SGHDN and CDR2 is FVKESK. Losses at the gene ends were 1 base for V and 4 bases for J; bases not matched to a gene: 6. This chain's CDR3 is CASSQGPTSVYEQYF. Written as DNA, the CDR3 is TGTGCCAGCAGCCAAGGACCGACTAGCGTTTACGAGCAGTACTTC.

This clone has just a few counts. The genes are TRBV1 and TRBJ1-3. TRBV1 is assigned pseudogene status. There are 16 residues in the CDR3. The CDR3 is CTSSQRPHISGNTIYF. Here the CDR3 DNA reads TGCACCAGCAGCCAGAGGCCGCACATCTCTGGAAACACCATATATTTT.

The rearrangement uses TRBV9 and TRBJ1-6, with 10 positions matching TRBD1. With 3 bases clipped from V and 5 bases from J, the junction kept 8 bases outside the gene matches. This CDR3 has 17 residues. Germline assignment: CDR1 SGDLS and CDR2 YYNGEE. The CDR3 protein is CASSAGQGVRDNSPLHF. The CDR3 nucleotides are TGTGCCAGCAGCGCCGGACAGGGGGTGAGGGATAATTCACCCCTCCACTTT.

This clone was seen only a few times. The rearrangement links TRBV7-8 to TRBJ1-2; D gene uncertain. Trimming took 0 bases from V and 4 from J, leaving 9 bases between them. Germline CDR1 reads SGHVS; CDR2 reads FQNEAQ. CDR3 length: 14 residues. The CDR3 nucleotides are TGTGCCAGCAGCTTAGCGCTCGGAAGCTATGGCTACACCTTC. Translated: CASSLALGSYGYTF.